This is a list of T cell receptor beta chains from one sample in a study of tumor and adjacent non-tumor tissue in lung cancer. One entry per CDR3 protein, called by TCRdb with MiXCR from the multiplex PCR reads. Among roughly 120,000 distinct CDR3 sequences listed, approximately 71% were seen once. Sequencing was done on a sample of lung tumor tissue. The source is a woman aged 55 to 70 with non-small cell lung cancer. The CDR3 runs from the conserved cysteine through the conserved F or W. The order of the fields is J gene, clone size, V gene, D gene, CDR3 protein, CDR3 DNA. A D gene is named only where the DNA matches it firmly. Clone size is stated in some rows and not others, as once, few, many or a class when expanded.

j_call: TRBJ1-2
clone_size: -
v_call: TRBV6-5
d_call: -
cdr3_aa: CASSNGQRGYTF
cdr3_nt: TGTGCCAGCAGCAACGGGCAGAGGGGCTACACCTTC

j_call: TRBJ2-6
clone_size: -
v_call: TRBV6-1
d_call: -
cdr3_aa: CASNTEGSGAYVLTF
cdr3_nt: TGTGCTAGCAATACCGAGGGGTCTGGGGCCTACGTCCTGACTTTC

j_call: TRBJ2-7
clone_size: few
v_call: TRBV11-2
d_call: TRBD1
cdr3_aa: CASSFTGDNEQYF
cdr3_nt: TGTGCCAGCAGTTTTACAGGGGACAACGAGCAGTACTTC

j_call: TRBJ2-2
clone_size: -
v_call: TRBV11-2
d_call: -
cdr3_aa: CANTLPLVSGELFF
cdr3_nt: TGTGCCAACACCCTCCCACTAGTATCCGGGGAGCTGTTTTTT

j_call: TRBJ1-6
clone_size: -
v_call: TRBV11-2
d_call: TRBD1
cdr3_aa: CASSQGQGYSPLHF
cdr3_nt: TGTGCCAGCAGCCAAGGACAGGGCTATTCACCCCTCCACTTT

j_call: TRBJ1-1
clone_size: -
v_call: TRBV6-2/TRBV6-3
d_call: -
cdr3_aa: CASGYPGTGLTEAFF
cdr3_nt: TGTGCCAGTGGTTACCCGGGCACAGGTTTGACTGAAGCTTTCTTT

j_call: TRBJ1-6
clone_size: -
v_call: TRBV11-2
d_call: -
cdr3_aa: CASSIDASNSLLHF
cdr3_nt: TGTGCCAGCAGCATAGATGCAAGTAATTCACTCCTCCACTTT

j_call: TRBJ1-1
clone_size: once
v_call: TRBV20-1
d_call: -
cdr3_aa: CSARGLTNTEAFF
cdr3_nt: TGCAGTGCTAGAGGCCTCACGAACACTGAGGCTTTCTTT

j_call: TRBJ2-1
clone_size: -
v_call: TRBV6-2/TRBV6-3
d_call: -
cdr3_aa: CASSNPRGISNEQLF
cdr3_nt: TGTGCCAGTAGTAACCCCCGAGGGATATCCAATGAGCAGTTATTC

j_call: TRBJ1-1
clone_size: -
v_call: TRBV14
d_call: -
cdr3_aa: CASSRLGQNTEPFF
cdr3_nt: TGTGCCAGCAGCCGCCTCGGACAGAACACTGAACCTTTCTTC

j_call: TRBJ1-3
clone_size: many
v_call: TRBV20-1
d_call: -
cdr3_aa: CSAFRGNTIYF
cdr3_nt: TGCAGTGCCTTCCGAGGAAACACCATATATTTT

j_call: TRBJ2-1
clone_size: -
v_call: TRBV5-1
d_call: -
cdr3_aa: CASRTDTSYHEQFF
cdr3_nt: TGCGCCAGCAGAACCGACACCTCCTACCATGAGCAGTTCTTC